This T cell receptor beta chain was observed in a study of shared clonotypes between healthy human individuals. Broader study findings: Sharing of clonotypes among donors was expected to vary with sequencing depth.

Donors, without exception, were Caucasian adults residing in Nashville, Tennessee. Clones were read by immunoSEQ multiplex PCR, and TCRdb kept only the in-frame ones, dropping some. The sample contains 1.6 million or so clones, approximately 98.5% of which appear only once. In regard to this clone: Its antigen is undetermined.

V was cut by 1 base and J by 4 bases, with 16 bases left in between. The CDR3 is 16 amino acids. Germline CDR1 and CDR2: SGHAT and FQNNGV. The sample taken for sequencing was naive CD4+ T cells sorted from blood. Subset noted: CD45RA+ positively selected. The chain combines TRBV11-2 with TRBJ1-1; D is ambiguous. This receptor was obtained from a man younger than 45 in good health. Here the CDR3 DNA reads TGTGCCAGCAGCTTAGGAGGGAGAGTGAGCGGCACTGAAGCTTTCTTT. Its protein is CASSLGGRVSGTEAFF.